The present entry profiles one T cell receptor beta chain with its context. Its antigen is undetermined. Data came from immunoSEQ multiplex PCR; TCRdb stores just in-frame clones and leaves some out. The repertoire holds about 41,000 clones, with approximately 80% as singletons. The data derive from a study of vaccination effects on CD4 cells after COVID-19. Germline CDR1 reads SGHVS; CDR2 reads FQNEAQ. The CDR3 is 14 residues long. Deletions cut 5 bases from V and 5 bases from J, with 15 bases between. Antigen-specific CD4+ T cells were first expanded with viral peptide pools by the ViraFEST assay and only then sequenced. After around 10 days in culture, the CD4+ T cells were isolated. Vaccine recipients, nucleocapsid antibody negative, had no prior SARS-CoV-2 infection.

This TCR came from a human donor who received a COVID-19 vaccine. The chain recombines TRBV7-8 with TRBJ2-5; D is ambiguous. The source material was CD4+ T cells from PBMCs cultured with HCoV-NL63 spike peptides, sampled before COVID-19 vaccination. CDR3 protein: CASSVRSSAETQYF. CDR3 in DNA: TGTGCCAGCAGCGTGAGGTCCTCGGCGGAGACCCAGTACTTC.